This TCR beta chain was sequenced in a study of Ad26.COV2.S vaccination and SARS-CoV-2 variants (dated by TCRdb to the early 2020s). Looking at the study overall: Vaccine-arm donors came from COV1001, a multicentre, randomized, double-blind, placebo-controlled phase I-IIa trial of Ad26.COV2.S in healthy adults. Dosing of Ad26.COV2.S was intramuscular, at either 5x10^10 or 1x10^11 viral particles, delivered as one shot or as two shots spaced 56 days apart. The specificity and breadth of SARS-CoV-2-reactive T cell receptors after Ad26.COV2.S vaccination were assessed by TCRbeta repertoire sequencing. A total of around 32 samples were included in the TCR-sequenced set, comprising some 20 Ad26.COV2.S vaccine recipients, 5 placebo recipients and 8 SARS-CoV-2 convalescent individuals. Trial participants were randomized into five groups of five: low-dose or high-dose Ad26.COV2.S given once or twice, or placebo on both occasions. Blinding of investigators to trial group allocation was maintained during experiments and outcome assessment. Study-wide findings and limitations: Higher spike-specific TCR breadth was observed in Ad26.COV2.S recipients than in placebo recipients (P = 0.0014). According to the authors, total T cell responses may have been underestimated by the TCR breadth and depth analyses. Non-spike TCR breadth was comparable between vaccine and placebo recipients, consistent with the vaccine containing only spike. Comparing responses between vaccine doses or regimens was not something the study was powered to do. After vaccination, spike-specific CD8+ and CD4+ T cell responses were reported to show substantial breadth.

The immunoSEQ Assay was the method used to sequence TCRbeta CDR3 regions. After extraction, genomic DNA underwent amplification by bias-controlled multiplex PCR, followed by high-throughput sequencing. The original methods were these. To quantify the absolute abundance of every unique TCRbeta CDR3 region, sequences were collapsed and filtered. Usable DNA was measured by amplifying reference genes present in all nucleated cells, and TCRbeta template counts were normalized to that usable DNA to estimate T cell fraction. Repertoire TCRs were annotated as SARS-CoV-2-specific by exact matching of V gene, CDR3 amino acid sequence and J gene to a known reactive TCR set. The reference SARS-CoV-2 TCR set was obtained from MIRA and was filtered for enrichment in COVID-19-positive ImmuneCODE repertoires, whereby public or cross-reactive TCRs were removed. Using the MIRA antigens, annotated TCRs were further analysed by specific ORF or by position within an ORF. Breadth was defined as annotated unique rearrangements over total unique productive rearrangements; depth was the summed frequency of those rearrangements. Two-sided Wilcoxon rank-sum tests were applied when comparing TCR breadth between groups. This immuneACCESS table, as held by TCRdb, lists in-frame sequences with V and J called but not all clones. Of the missing ones, under half trace to an unresolved V gene in checked studies; the others have no known cause. V, J and clone size are those of that table, while D and trimming were read from the DNA. The sample records a few hundred thousand clones, approximately 91% of which are singletons. The ten biggest clones cover over 1.5% of the sample.

A word on this clone: Its antigen specificity is not known. No much larger clonotype is one base removed from it; base qualities were not supplied.

The CDR3 runs 13 amino acids, cysteine and phenylalanine included. Only the CDR3 DNA stays, 39 bases, in frame from base 1. V is pared back by 7 bases and J by 2 bases, with 13 bases lying between the germline termini. Looking up the germline V gene yields CDR1 SGHRS and CDR2 YFSETQ. This sample's treatment or condition label indicates: some 20 received Ad26.COV2.S at low or high dose, single or two shots; 5 received placebo; per-sample allocation not given. For vaccine and placebo recipients, repertoires were sequenced using samples collected on day 63 after the first injection. Between 29 July and 7 August 2020, Cohort 1b enrolled about two dozen adults aged 18-55 years at one site in Boston, USA. Ad26.COV2.S was a replication-incompetent adenovirus type 26 vector that expressed a prefusion-stabilized SARS-CoV-2 spike protein derived from the original Wuhan strain.

The TCR comes from a person aged 18-60 years who received the Ad26.COV2.S COVID-19 vaccine or a placebo. The rearranged segments are TRBV5-1 and TRBJ2-7, with a weak D call of TRBD2 (7 bases match). Here the sequenced sample was peripheral blood, taken in a trial of Ad26.COV2.S vaccine versus placebo. The CDR3 region reads CASARGGAYEQYF. The DNA sequence is as follows: TGCGCCAGCGCAAGAGGGGGGGCCTACGAGCAGTACTTC.